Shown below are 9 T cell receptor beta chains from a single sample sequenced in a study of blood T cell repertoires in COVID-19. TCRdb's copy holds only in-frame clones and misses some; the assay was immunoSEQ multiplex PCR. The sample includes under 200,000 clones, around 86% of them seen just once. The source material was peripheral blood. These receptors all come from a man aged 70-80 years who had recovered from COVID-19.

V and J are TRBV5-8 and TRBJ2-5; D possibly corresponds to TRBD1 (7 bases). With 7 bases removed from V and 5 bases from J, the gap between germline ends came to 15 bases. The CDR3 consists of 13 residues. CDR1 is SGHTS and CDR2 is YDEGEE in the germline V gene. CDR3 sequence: CASPKTGRETQYF. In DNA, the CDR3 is TGTGCCAGCCCCAAGACAGGGAGGGAGACCCAGTACTTC.

The CDR3 loop reads CASRAGEAGNQPQHF. The CDR3 region has the DNA TGCGCCAGCAGGGCAGGGGAAGCGGGCAATCAGCCCCAGCATTTT. The chain couples TRBV10-2 to TRBJ1-5; tentative D call: TRBD1 (6 bases). CDR1 is WSHSY, CDR2 SAAADI, per germline. The CDR3 length is 15 residues. Trimming stripped 6 bases from V and 2 bases from J, with 14 bases between.

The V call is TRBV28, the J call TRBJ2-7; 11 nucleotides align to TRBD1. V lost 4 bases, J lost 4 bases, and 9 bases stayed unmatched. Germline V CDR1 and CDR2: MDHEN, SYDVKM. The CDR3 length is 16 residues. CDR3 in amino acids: CASSSSGTGGRYEQYF. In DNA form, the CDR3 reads TGTGCCAGCAGTTCATCTGGGACAGGGGGTCGGTACGAGCAGTACTTC.

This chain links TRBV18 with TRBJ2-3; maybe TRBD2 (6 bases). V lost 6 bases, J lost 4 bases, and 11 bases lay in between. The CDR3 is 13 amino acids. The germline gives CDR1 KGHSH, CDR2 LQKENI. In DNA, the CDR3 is TGTGCCAGCTCTAGACTAGTTTCAGATACGCAGTATTTT. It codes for CASSRLVSDTQYF.

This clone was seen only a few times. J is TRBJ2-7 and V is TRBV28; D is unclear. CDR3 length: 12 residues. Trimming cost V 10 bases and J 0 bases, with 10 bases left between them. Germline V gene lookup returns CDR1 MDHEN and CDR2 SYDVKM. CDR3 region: CAIRGSSYEQYF. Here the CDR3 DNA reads TGTGCCATCCGCGGTAGCTCCTACGAGCAGTACTTC.

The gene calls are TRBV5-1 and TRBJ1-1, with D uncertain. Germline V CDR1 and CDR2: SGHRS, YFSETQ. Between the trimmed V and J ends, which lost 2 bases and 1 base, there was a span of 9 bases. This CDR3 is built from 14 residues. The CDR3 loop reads CASSFSSSNTEAFF. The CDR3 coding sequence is TGCGCCAGCAGCTTTTCCTCGTCGAACACTGAAGCTTTCTTT.

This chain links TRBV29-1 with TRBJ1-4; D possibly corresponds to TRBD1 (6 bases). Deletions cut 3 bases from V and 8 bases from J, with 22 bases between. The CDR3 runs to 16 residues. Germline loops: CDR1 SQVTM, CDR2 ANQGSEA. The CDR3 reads CSVDSGGGALGEKLFF. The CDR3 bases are TGCAGCGTTGATAGCGGCGGGGGGGCCCTTGGCGAAAAACTGTTTTTT. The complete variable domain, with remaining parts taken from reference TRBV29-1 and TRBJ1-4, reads SAVISQKPSRDICQRGTSLTIQCQVDSQVTMMFWYRQQPGQSLTLIATANQGSEATYESGFVIDKFPISRPNLTFSTLTVSNMSPEDSSIYLCSVDSGGGALGEKLFFGSGTQLSVL.

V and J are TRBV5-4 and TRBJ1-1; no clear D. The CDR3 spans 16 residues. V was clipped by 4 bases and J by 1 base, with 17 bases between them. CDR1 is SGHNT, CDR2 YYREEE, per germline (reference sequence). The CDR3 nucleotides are TGTGCCAGCAGCAATACCCCCCCCGCTAGGAACACTGAAGCTTTCTTT. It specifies CASSNTPPARNTEAFF. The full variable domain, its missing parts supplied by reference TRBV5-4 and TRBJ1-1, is ETGVTQSPTHLIKTRGQQVTLRCSSQSGHNTVSWYQQALGQGPQFIFQYYREEENGRGNFPPRFSGLQFPNYSSELNVNALELDDSALYLCASSNTPPARNTEAFFGQGTRLTVV.

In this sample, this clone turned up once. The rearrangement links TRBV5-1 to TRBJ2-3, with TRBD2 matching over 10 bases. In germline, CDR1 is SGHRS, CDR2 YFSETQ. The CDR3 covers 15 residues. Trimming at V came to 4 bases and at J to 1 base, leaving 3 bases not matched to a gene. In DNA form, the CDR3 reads TGCGCCAGCAGCCATACTAGCGGGGGCACAGATACGCAGTATTTT. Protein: CASSHTSGGTDTQYF.